This entry describes one T cell receptor beta chain. Original analysis: Counts of nucleated cells, estimated from reference gene primer amplification, were obtained. Produced via immunoSEQ multiplex PCR; TCRdb's table is partial and in-frame only. That table furnishes V, J and clone size, whereas the DNA furnished D and trimming. The table lists some 110,000 clones, approximately 85% of them singletons. The sample is drawn from a study of blood T cell repertoires in COVID-19. V was trimmed by 7 bases and J by 2 bases, leaving 6 bases between them. CDR3 length equals 12 residues. Germline V CDR1 and CDR2: MNHNS, SASEGT. The Seattle patients, enrolled during active infection, were followed longitudinally.

This receptor was taken from a woman older than 75 with COVID-19, enrolled during active disease. J is TRBJ1-3 and V is TRBV6-1; D is unclear. Material: peripheral blood. The CDR3 is CASKSAGNTIYF. DNA for the CDR3: TGTGCCAGCAAAAGCGCTGGAAACACCATATATTTT.